The present entry profiles one TCR beta chain with its context. Its antigen is still unknown. TCRdb keeps only in-frame clones here, not all; method: immunoSEQ multiplex PCR. The sample lists about 99,000 clones, 80% occurring once. The CDR3 runs 16 residues. Trimming stripped 3 bases from V and 6 bases from J, with 15 bases between. The V gene's germline CDR1 is KGHSH and CDR2 LQKENI. The time point denotes: after dendritic cell vaccination, including at tumor progression/relapse. Fresh-frozen tumor tissue and more than two years of survival data were available for all. This record comes from a study of glioma-infiltrating T cells after dendritic cell vaccination. Study background: Patients had newly diagnosed or recurrent glioblastoma and received dendritic cell vaccines. Between the early 2000s and the early 2010s, patients got autologous tumor lysate-pulsed dendritic cell vaccines.

Regarding the study as a whole: No direct clonality-survival link was found; a diverse polyclonal response may matter.

The sequence came from a human donor with glioblastoma. The chain has TRBV18 and TRBJ1-6; no reliable D call. The specimen was blood, collected after dendritic cell vaccination. The DNA for the CDR3 is TGTGCCAGCTCACCGCGCCGGGAATCTATTAATTCACCCCTCCACTTT. It yields the protein CASSPRRESINSPLHF.